This TCR beta chain was captured by sequencing in a study of T cell clonality in common variable immunodeficiency. Notes on the study in general: Shared TCRbeta clones were fewer between CVID subjects than controls.

The table lists this clone with many counts. Its antigen is not identified. The read is 3 residues too short to cover the CDR3 end, so that end is filled in from the germline J gene. Most patients and controls had Caucasian heritage. Donors gave 5 to 8 ml heparinized peripheral whole blood. Equal genomic DNA amounts from CVID and control samples were sequenced. The repertoire was sequenced with immunoSEQ multiplex PCR; TCRdb's copy has only in-frame clones and lacks some. This sample has fewer than 60,000 clones, each found more than once. The CDR3 totals 16 residues. Germline CDR1 and CDR2: KGHSH and LQKENI. The J segment lost 8 bases and the V segment lost 0 bases, leaving 6 bases of the junction unmatched.

The TCR sequence derives from a person aged 18 to 69 in good health. The rearrangement links TRBV18 to TRBJ2-1; 11 bases align to TRBD2. Material for sequencing was peripheral blood mononuclear cells. CDR3 bases read: TGTGCCAGCTCACCACCCACTAGCGGGGGTACGTATGAG. This sequence encodes CASSPPTSGGTYE. The CDR3 in full is CASSPPTSGGTYEQFF.